The 14 T cell receptor beta chains reported below all come from one sample, sequenced in a study of CD8 T cells in ankylosing spondylitis. Each CDR3 protein gets one entry after TCRdb re-called the 5' RACE reads with MiXCR. This repertoire shows about 340,000 distinct CDR3 sequences, approximately 14% found once; its top ten account for less than 1.1%. The specimen sequenced was blood, either unsorted or a sorted T cell fraction (not recorded which). The receptors come from a male donor with ankylosing spondylitis or in good health (not recorded which).

The V gene is TRBV12-3 or TRBV12-4, the J gene TRBJ2-1; 9 bases map to TRBD2. V lost 1 base, J lost 6 bases, and 10 bases stayed unmatched. This CDR3 region has 17 residues. The CDR3 reads CASSLGSGSPPGNEQFF. In DNA form, the CDR3 reads TGTGCCAGCAGTTTAGGTAGCGGGAGCCCTCCAGGCAATGAGCAGTTCTTC.

This clonotype was counted many times. V usage is TRBV10-2 and J usage is TRBJ1-3; D is possibly TRBD1 (5 bases). The germline V gene encodes CDR1 WSHSY and CDR2 SAAADI. Trimming removed 0 bases at V and 2 bases at J, with 5 bases between. The CDR3 loop spans 14 amino acids. CDR3 in amino acids: CASSESGAGNTIYF. CDR3 DNA: TGCGCCAGCAGTGAGTCGGGGGCTGGAAACACCATATATTTT.

This rearrangement joins TRBV20-1 to TRBJ2-1, with 10 positions matching TRBD2. CDR3 length: 19 amino acids. CDR1 DFQATT and CDR2 SNEGSKA come from the germline V gene (reference sequence). V was clipped by 3 bases and J by 0 bases; unmatched bases: 14. The CDR3 DNA reads as TGCAGTGCTAGCACCCCTCCCGGGACTAGCGAGAGCTCCTACAATGAGCAGTTCTTC. Protein: CSASTPPGTSESSYNEQFF.

This clonotype was seen more than once but under ten times. The rearrangement links TRBV3-1 to TRBJ2-3; D is ambiguous. The CDR3 runs to 17 residues. Deletions cut 0 bases from V and 2 bases from J, with 15 bases between. Germline V gene sequence: CDR1 LGHDT, CDR2 YNNKEL (reference sequence). CDR3 DNA: TGTGCCAGCAGCCAAGAAACCGGCGGAGACTTCACAGATACGCAGTATTTT. Translating gives CASSQETGGDFTDTQYF.

This clonotype occurred many times. The V call is TRBV25-1, the J call TRBJ2-5; no clear D gene. The CDR3 loop spans 11 amino acids. Trimming removed 3 bases from V and 7 bases from J, with 6 bases in between. The germline V gene has CDR1 MGHDK and CDR2 SYGVNS. The CDR3 DNA follows: TGTGCCAGCAGTGACCGAGGGACCCAGTACTTC. Its protein is CASSDRGTQYF.

The sample holds many counts of this clonotype. V is TRBV28 and J is TRBJ1-2, with D maybe TRBD1 (6 bases). In germline, CDR1 is MDHEN, CDR2 SYDVKM. V was shortened by 2 bases and J by 4 bases, with 8 bases between the two germline ends. The CDR3 runs to 13 residues. CDR3 bases: TGTGCCAGCAGTTTAAGGGGGAGCTATGGCTACACCTTC. As protein: CASSLRGSYGYTF.

This clonotype was detected a few times. The chain uses TRBV12-3 or TRBV12-4 and TRBJ1-4; 8 positions match TRBD1. The CDR3 length is 13 residues. The V gene end was trimmed by 1 base and the J gene end by 8 bases; junction bases not matched to a gene: 0. CDR3: CASSLGDREKLFF. The CDR3 bases are TGTGCCAGCAGTTTAGGGGACAGGGAAAAACTGTTTTTT.

This clonotype was seen a handful of times. The chain joins TRBV6-1 to TRBJ2-1; possibly TRBD2 for D (5 bases). Trimming removed 5 bases at V and 6 bases at J, with 14 bases between. This CDR3 has 14 residues. Germline V gene lookup returns CDR1 MNHNS and CDR2 SASEGT. The CDR3 loop reads CASSRGSAVNEQFF. Here the CDR3 DNA reads TGTGCCAGCAGTCGAGGGAGCGCAGTCAATGAGCAGTTCTTC.

The chain joins TRBV28 to TRBJ2-2, with 8 bases aligning to TRBD2. J lost 8 bases, V lost 5 bases, and 16 bases had no gene match. Germline CDR1 is MDHEN and CDR2 is SYDVKM. CDR3 size: 17 residues. The CDR3: CASSLPSGGVQRGELFF. CDR3 DNA sequence: TGTGCCAGCAGTCTCCCCTCGGGGGGGGTACAACGGGGGGAGCTGTTTTTT.

This clonotype was detected many times. V is TRBV10-2 and J is TRBJ2-3; D ambiguous. The CDR3 extends over 15 amino acids. Trimming took off 4 bases at V and 0 bases at J, with 11 bases between the two ends. Germline CDR1 WSHSY, CDR2 SAAADI. CDR3 nucleotides: TGCGCCAGCAGTGCTATAGTGGAGAGCACAGATACGCAGTATTTT. Translated, it gives CASSAIVESTDTQYF.

The chain couples TRBV29-1 to TRBJ2-7; D unclear. The CDR3 is 14 amino acids. Looked up from germline, CDR1 is SQVTM and CDR2 is ANQGSEA. Between the trimmed V and J ends, which lost 4 bases and 1 base, there was a span of 14 bases. Here the CDR3 DNA reads TGCAGCGTTGTAAGGACCTCGGTGTCCTACGAGCAGTACTTC. This codes for CSVVRTSVSYEQYF.

The sample holds a few counts of this clonotype. DNA for the CDR3: TGCGCCAGCAGCTCCCTGGGGACTAGCGGAGACTACGAGCAGTACTTC. Its translation: CASSSLGTSGDYEQYF. V is TRBV5-1 and J is TRBJ2-7; 11 positions match TRBD2. Trimming at V came to 3 bases and at J to 3 bases, leaving 8 bases not matched to a gene. The CDR3 is made up of 16 amino acids. The V gene's germline CDR1 is SGHRS and CDR2 YFSETQ.

This clonotype was observed a handful of times. The chain carries TRBV5-1 and TRBJ2-2, with 7 bases that match TRBD1. The CDR3 has 16 amino acids. Germline V gene data show CDR1 as SGHRS and CDR2 as YFSETQ. Trimming removed 4 bases from V and 6 bases from J; junction bases left unmatched: 12. The CDR3 spells CASSRQQGSVAGELFF. The CDR3 nucleotides read TGCGCCAGCAGCCGCCAACAGGGGTCGGTCGCCGGGGAGCTGTTTTTT.

This clonotype was recorded a few times. This chain links TRBV6-1 with TRBJ1-5, with 8 bases that match TRBD1. Germline-derived CDR1 and CDR2 are MNHNS and SASEGT. The CDR3 contains 13 residues. V lost 5 bases and J lost 9; bases outside the gene matches: 6. In nucleotides, the CDR3 is TGTGCCAGCAGTCCGACAGGGGAGGGGCCCCAGCATTTT. Its protein product is CASSPTGEGPQHF.